These 25 T cell receptor beta chains were sequenced from one sample in a study of blood T cell repertoires in COVID-19. Clones were read by immunoSEQ multiplex PCR, and TCRdb kept only the in-frame ones, dropping some. The sample includes 60,000 to 65,000 clones, around 80% of them seen just once. Sequencing input: peripheral blood. The receptors come from a man aged 55-75 years with COVID-19, enrolled during active disease.

This chain joins TRBV3-1 (or the pseudogene TRBV3-2) and TRBJ1-5; D gene unclear. V gave up 1 base and J gave up 7 bases, with 5 bases separating them. Germline V CDR1 and CDR2: LGHDT, YNNKEL (reference sequence). The CDR3 is made up of 12 amino acids. The CDR3 sequence is CASSQGGQPQHF. Written as DNA, the CDR3 is TGTGCCAGCAGCCAAGGAGGCCAGCCCCAGCATTTT.

This clone was picked up a small number of times. This chain uses TRBV5-5 with TRBJ1-1; 7 bases align to TRBD1. CDR1 is SGHKS and CDR2 is YYEKEE in the germline V gene (reference sequence). V shed 7 bases, J shed 3 bases, and the junction held 6 bases outside the gene matches. The CDR3 totals 13 residues. The CDR3 spells CASRQGRDTEAFF. The CDR3 DNA reads TGTGCCAGCCGACAGGGACGGGACACTGAAGCTTTCTTT. The complete variable domain, with remaining parts taken from reference TRBV5-5 and TRBJ1-1, reads DAGVTQSPTHLIKTRGQQVTLRCSPISGHKSVSWYQQVLGQGPQFIFQYYEKEERGRGNFPDRFSARQFPNYSSELNVNALLLGDSALYLCASRQGRDTEAFFGQGTRLTVV.

On this clone itself: Germline and junction disagree at one end, which may indicate a read error. The rearrangement joins TRBV27 to TRBJ2-7; D might be TRBD2 (6 bases). CDR1 MNHEY and CDR2 SMNVEV come from the germline V gene (reference sequence). CDR3 length: 13 residues. CDR3 nucleotides: TGTACCAGCAGTTTACGTGCGGGGTATGAGCAGTACTTC. Translating it yields CTSSLRAGYEQYF.

The genes are TRBV4-1 and TRBJ1-6, with unresolved D. The germline gives CDR1 MGHRA, CDR2 YSYEKL. The CDR3 runs 18 residues. The V and J ends lost 2 bases and 0 bases respectively, with 14 bases between them. CDR3 in DNA: TGCGCCAGCAGCCAACAGGCAGGCGGGAGCTCCTATAATTCACCCCTCCACTTT. Protein: CASSQQAGGSSYNSPLHF.

This clone was seen a single time. The chain links TRBV4-1 to TRBJ1-1; 7 bases line up with TRBD1. The V gene end was trimmed by 5 bases and the J gene end by 2 bases; junction bases not matched to a gene: 5. The CDR3 is 14 amino acids. The germline V gene has CDR1 MGHRA and CDR2 YSYEKL. The CDR3 bases are TGCGCCAGCAGCATGACAGGGAGTAACACTGAAGCTTTCTTT. The encoded protein is CASSMTGSNTEAFF.

The CDR3 reads CSVQTGGNTEAFF. The CDR3 DNA reads TGCAGCGTCCAGACAGGGGGGAACACTGAAGCTTTCTTT. The chain combines TRBV29-1 with TRBJ1-1, with 9 nucleotides matching TRBD1. V dropped 6 bases and J dropped 1; count of bases not matched to a gene: 3. This CDR3 has 13 amino acids. Germline V lookup: CDR1 SQVTM, CDR2 ANQGSEA.

A single count supports this clone. DNA of the CDR3: TGTGCCAGCAGCTTAATGGGGCAGGGCTACGAGCAGTACTTC. Translation: CASSLMGQGYEQYF. The chain joins TRBV7-3 to TRBJ2-7; TRBD1 is a possible D gene (5 bases). The length of the CDR3 is 14 residues. Trimming shortened V by 1 base and J by 3 bases, and 10 bases separated the two germline ends. Germline loops: CDR1 SGHTA, CDR2 FQGTGA.

The J gene is TRBJ2-5, the V gene TRBV18, with 8 positions matching TRBD1. Germline lookup yields CDR1 KGHSH and CDR2 LQKENI. The CDR3 totals 14 residues. The V and J ends lost 6 bases and 4 bases, in that order; junction bases with no gene match: 7. CDR3: CASSPSQGAETQYF. As DNA, the CDR3 is TGTGCCAGCTCTCCCAGCCAGGGGGCAGAGACCCAGTACTTC.

The chain recombines TRBV9 with TRBJ2-3; 11 bases agree with TRBD2. Trimming took 0 bases from V and 4 from J; bases not matched to a gene: 4. This CDR3 spans 16 amino acids. Germline CDR1 SGDLS, CDR2 YYNGEE. The CDR3 DNA reads as TGTGCCAGCAGCGTAGCTAGCGGGGGGCGTCCAGATACGCAGTATTTT. It codes for CASSVASGGRPDTQYF.

J is TRBJ2-1 and V is TRBV12-5; 11 bases are shared with TRBD1. The germline gives CDR1 LGHNT, CDR2 FRNRAP. CDR3 length: 14 residues. The junction had 6 bases not matched to a gene; V was cut back by 6 bases and J by 8 bases. Here the CDR3 reads CASGAGQGGYEQFF. The CDR3 coding sequence is TGTGCTAGTGGCGCGGGACAGGGGGGGTATGAGCAGTTCTTC.

V usage is TRBV5-1 and J usage is TRBJ2-5, with TRBD2 matching 7 bases. CDR1 and CDR2 from the germline V gene are SGHRS and YFSETQ. With V trimmed by 4 bases and J by 3 bases, 12 bases remained unmatched. This CDR3 has 16 amino acids. The chain's CDR3 is CASSRGVGGEKETQYF. For the CDR3, the DNA is TGCGCCAGCAGCCGAGGCGTGGGAGGGGAAAAAGAGACCCAGTACTTC.

This chain links TRBV9 with TRBJ2-7, with 11 nucleotides matching TRBD2. The germline gives CDR1 SGDLS, CDR2 YYNGEE. V dropped 5 bases and J dropped 3; count of bases not matched to a gene: 7. The CDR3 has 15 residues. The CDR3 loop reads CASSSGTSGRYEQYF. CDR3 nucleotides: TGTGCCAGCAGTTCCGGGACTAGCGGTCGCTACGAGCAGTACTTC.

The chain couples TRBV7-2 to TRBJ1-2; possibly TRBD1 for D (6 bases). Germline values: CDR1 SGHTA, CDR2 FQGNSA. This CDR3 region has 14 residues. V dropped 1 base and J dropped 8 bases, with 14 bases sitting between them. The CDR3 sequence is CASSLGQAMGGYTF. DNA for the CDR3: TGTGCCAGCAGCTTAGGACAGGCGATGGGGGGCTACACCTTC.

The chain links TRBV28 to TRBJ2-7, with D perhaps TRBD1 (7 bases). V dropped 6 bases and J dropped 2 bases, with 23 bases sitting between them. Looked up from germline, CDR1 is MDHEN and CDR2 is SYDVKM. The length of the CDR3 is 17 residues. CDR3 DNA: TGTGCCAGCAGCCTGGTCATTGGCGTCAGGGGGGCCTACGAGCAGTACTTC. Protein sequence: CASSLVIGVRGAYEQYF.

This clone was found once. The J gene is TRBJ2-3, the V gene TRBV30, with 8 bases aligning to TRBD1. J lost 3 bases, V lost 2 bases, and 4 bases had no gene match. CDR3 length equals 14 residues. The germline V gene encodes CDR1 GTSNPN and CDR2 SVGIG (reference sequence). DNA for the CDR3: TGTGCCTGGAGTCGGGGACAGGAAACAGATACGCAGTATTTT. Amino acids: CAWSRGQETDTQYF. The full variable domain, with the rest looked up from reference TRBV30 and TRBJ2-3, is SQTIHQWPATLVQPVGSPLSLECTVEGTSNPNLYWYRQAAGRGLQLLFYSVGIGQISSEVPQNLSASRPQDRQFILSSKKLLLSDSGFYLCAWSRGQETDTQYFGPGTRLTVL.

The V call is TRBV5-1, the J call TRBJ1-1; no clear D gene. Deletions cut 4 bases from V and 0 bases from J, with 10 bases between. The CDR3 has 14 residues. CDR1 is SGHRS and CDR2 is YFSETQ in the germline V gene. The DNA for the CDR3 is TGCGCCAGCAGCCACGAGGTGATGAACACTGAAGCTTTCTTT. Amino acids: CASSHEVMNTEAFF.

The V call is TRBV7-3, the J call TRBJ2-1, with D possibly TRBD2 on 7 matching bases. The germline gives CDR1 SGHTA, CDR2 FQGTGA. V gave up 5 bases and J gave up 7 bases, with 18 bases separating them. The CDR3 is 15 residues long. CDR3 DNA: TGTGCCAGCAGCCCCCAACAGGGAGGGCCTAATGAGCAGTTCTTC. Its translation is CASSPQQGGPNEQFF.

The rearrangement links TRBV5-1 to TRBJ2-1; 8 nucleotides line up with TRBD1. V lost 4 bases and J lost 1; bases outside the gene matches: 10. Germline loops: CDR1 SGHRS, CDR2 YFSETQ. The CDR3 sequence is 17 residues long. CDR3 in DNA: TGCGCCAGCAGCACTGGACAGGGTTTGGGGTCCTACAATGAGCAGTTCTTC. Translating gives CASSTGQGLGSYNEQFF.

The chain uses TRBV15 and TRBJ2-1, with no clear D. V was clipped by 3 bases and J by 7 bases, with 13 bases between them. The CDR3 consists of 14 residues. Germline V gene data show CDR1 as LNHNV and CDR2 as YYDKDF (reference sequence). CDR3 region: CATSSRGTENEQFF. The CDR3 region has the DNA TGTGCCACCAGCAGTAGAGGTACTGAGAATGAGCAGTTCTTC.

This clone was counted a few times. The chain is built from TRBV10-3 and TRBJ1-4; tentatively, D is TRBD1 (5 bases). The CDR3 is made up of 13 amino acids. Germline V CDR1 and CDR2: ENHRY, SYGVKD. Trimming cost V 6 bases and J 7 bases, with 12 bases left between them. In DNA, the CDR3 is TGTGCCATCAGCAGGGTTTTGAGTGAAAAACTGTTTTTT. Its protein is CAISRVLSEKLFF.

V usage is TRBV5-1 and J usage is TRBJ2-1, with TRBD2 as a possible D gene (6 bases). Germline V CDR1 and CDR2: SGHRS, YFSETQ. This CDR3 spans 14 amino acids. V was clipped by 5 bases and J by 5 bases, with 14 bases between them. CDR3 sequence: CASSSSTGDNEQFF. The CDR3 coding sequence is TGCGCCAGCAGTTCTTCTACGGGGGACAATGAGCAGTTCTTC.

The chain uses TRBV4-1 and TRBJ2-1, with D hard to call. There are 16 residues in the CDR3. Trimming left V 0 bases short and J 6 bases short, with 15 bases between. Germline assignment: CDR1 MGHRA and CDR2 YSYEKL. The CDR3 sequence is CASSQEVFRSPNEQFF. DNA for the CDR3: TGCGCCAGCAGCCAAGAGGTTTTCCGGTCCCCCAATGAGCAGTTCTTC.

The CDR3 loop reads CASCLTGFNEQFF. CDR3 bases: TGTGCCAGCTGCCTGACAGGGTTCAATGAGCAGTTCTTC. The V and J genes are TRBV18 and TRBJ2-1; 7 positions match TRBD1. CDR1 and CDR2 (germline): KGHSH, LQKENI. The CDR3 runs to 13 residues. After removal of 7 bases from V and 6 bases from J, the junction contained 6 bases not matched to a gene.

This clone was counted many times. J is TRBJ2-7 and V is TRBV5-6; TRBD2 agrees at 10 bases. Germline loops: CDR1 SGHDT, CDR2 YYEEEE. This CDR3 spans 15 amino acids. Trimming took 2 bases from V and 0 from J; bases not matched to a gene: 2. The CDR3 spells CASSFPSGSSYEQYF. For the CDR3, the DNA is TGTGCCAGCAGCTTCCCTAGCGGGAGCTCCTACGAGCAGTACTTC.

The V gene is TRBV27, the J gene TRBJ2-7; maybe TRBD1 (7 bases). V was clipped by 3 bases and J by 2 bases, with 14 bases between them. The CDR3 consists of 15 residues. CDR1 MNHEY and CDR2 SMNVEV come from the germline V gene (reference sequence). The CDR3 sequence is CASSFRGTETYEQYF. CDR3 bases: TGTGCCAGCAGTTTCCGCGGGACAGAAACCTACGAGCAGTACTTC.